Shown below are 32 T cell receptor beta chains from a single sample sequenced in a study of control samples from healthy donors and cancer patients. Assay: immunoSEQ multiplex PCR; the TCRdb copy retains only in-frame clones and omits some. The profile shows about 75,000 clones, 84% of them singletons. Sequencing was done on a sample of blood. These TCRs come from a man in his fifties or sixties in good health.

The chain has TRBV10-3 and TRBJ1-6, with D perhaps TRBD1 (5 bases). V was cut by 6 bases and J by 4 bases, with 16 bases left in between. The CDR3 has 16 amino acids. Germline V gene lookup returns CDR1 ENHRY and CDR2 SYGVKD. CDR3 protein: CAIRDESGPYNSPLHF. The CDR3 coding sequence is TGTGCCATCAGGGACGAGTCAGGGCCTTATAATTCACCCCTCCACTTT.

This clone was found a few times. The J gene is TRBJ1-5, the V gene TRBV19; D is uncertain. The germline CDR1 and CDR2 sequences are LNHDA and SQIVND (reference sequence). V was trimmed by 2 bases and J by 0 bases, leaving 5 bases between them. This CDR3 region has 14 residues. Here the CDR3 reads CASSISVSNQPQHF. The CDR3 DNA is TGTGCCAGTAGTATAAGCGTTAGCAATCAGCCCCAGCATTTT.

The V call is TRBV19, the J call TRBJ1-1, with TRBD1 as a possible D gene (6 bases). The CDR3 sequence is 11 residues long. Germline values: CDR1 LNHDA, CDR2 SQIVND (reference sequence). Trimming removed 7 bases at V and 6 bases at J, with 9 bases between. The CDR3 region has the DNA TGTGCCAGTATTAACAGGGCTGAAGCTTTCTTT. Translating it yields CASINRAEAFF.

V is TRBV4-3 and J is TRBJ2-1; 12 bases align to TRBD2. CDR3 length: 18 amino acids. The V and J ends lost 1 base and 0 bases, in that order; junction bases with no gene match: 4. The germline V gene encodes CDR1 LGHNA and CDR2 YSLEER. The CDR3 sequence is CASSQGSSGRASYNEQFF. The CDR3 nucleotides read TGCGCCAGCAGCCAAGGGTCTAGCGGGAGGGCCTCCTACAATGAGCAGTTCTTC.

The chain employs TRBV4-2 and TRBJ1-2; 8 bases line up with TRBD1. This CDR3 spans 15 amino acids. V lost 1 base to trimming and J lost 7 bases; unmatched junction nucleotides: 8. Per germline, CDR1 LGHNA and CDR2 YNFKEQ. CDR3 in DNA: TGTGCCAGCAGCCAAGTGGGCAGGGGGCGACCTGGCTACACCTTC. Residues: CASSQVGRGRPGYTF.

The rearrangement joins TRBV5-1 to TRBJ1-1; TRBD1 aligns across 9 bases. CDR3 size: 14 residues. CDR1 is SGHRS, CDR2 YFSETQ, per germline. J was trimmed by 5 bases and V by 2 bases; bases with no gene match: 4. The CDR3 DNA is TGCGCCAGCAGCTTACAGGGGGCAGATACTGAAGCTTTCTTT. This encodes CASSLQGADTEAFF. The entire variable domain, with the rest obtained from reference TRBV5-1 and TRBJ1-1, is as follows: KAGVTQTPRYLIKTRGQQVTLSCSPISGHRSVSWYQQTPGQGLQFLFEYFSETQRNKGNFPGRFSGRQFSNSRSEMNVSTLELGDSALYLCASSLQGADTEAFFGQGTRLTVV.

The chain combines TRBV5-1 with TRBJ2-5; possible D gene TRBD1, 6 bases. Per germline, CDR1 SGHRS and CDR2 YFSETQ. The CDR3 extends over 15 amino acids. V lost 0 bases to trimming and J lost 5 bases, with 14 bases between them. DNA for the CDR3: TGCGCCAGCAGCTTGGCAGGGGATCGCACGGAGACCCAGTACTTC. Its translation is CASSLAGDRTETQYF.

This chain joins TRBV19 and TRBJ1-5, with D tentatively TRBD1 (5 bases). The CDR3 length is 16 residues. Trimming took off 0 bases at V and 4 bases at J, with 13 bases between the two ends. Germline-derived CDR1 and CDR2 are LNHDA and SQIVND (reference sequence). The CDR3 nucleotides read TGTGCCAGTAGTATAGATCTATCACCAGGGAATCAGCCCCAGCATTTT. Translating gives CASSIDLSPGNQPQHF.

This chain links TRBV19 with TRBJ2-7, with TRBD1 identical over 9 bases. After removal of 5 bases from V and 0 bases from J, the junction contained 5 bases not matched to a gene. The CDR3 spans 15 residues. Germline CDR1 and CDR2: LNHDA and SQIVND (reference sequence). The CDR3 reads CASSPRTGASYEQYF. CDR3 coding DNA: TGTGCCAGTAGTCCTCGGACAGGGGCCTCCTACGAGCAGTACTTC.

Concerning this clone: One junction end does not reproduce the germline sequence, and a read error may be involved. The chain employs TRBV19 and TRBJ2-2; weak D call: TRBD2 (5 bases). Germline CDR1 and CDR2: LNHDA and SQIVND (reference sequence). This CDR3 contains 11 residues. The CDR3 region has the DNA TGTGCCAGTAGTATTGGACGGGGAGCTGTTTTT. The encoded protein is CASSIGRGAVF.

This clone was picked up one time. One junction end disagrees with the germline gene, perhaps due to a read error. V and J are TRBV18 and TRBJ2-3; 9 bases align to TRBD1. The germline gives CDR1 KGHSH, CDR2 LQKENI. This CDR3 has 16 amino acids. The CDR3: CTSSPTRDRVTDTQYF. The CDR3 DNA follows: TGTACCAGCTCACCTACACGGGACAGGGTCACAGATACGCAGTATTTT.

This sequence joins TRBV14 and TRBJ2-1; D gene uncertain. Germline CDR1 and CDR2: SGHDN and FVKESK. The CDR3 sequence is 14 residues long. V dropped 1 base and J dropped 5 bases, with 9 bases sitting between them. CDR3 loop: CASSQGLGNNEQFF. CDR3 in DNA: TGTGCCAGCAGCCAAGGATTGGGTAACAATGAGCAGTTCTTC. The variable domain in full, with the rest retrieved from reference TRBV14 and TRBJ2-1, is EAGVTQFPSHSVIEKGQTVTLRCDPISGHDNLYWYRRVMGKEIKFLLHFVKESKQDESGMPNNRFLAERTGGTYSTLKVQPAELEDSGVYFCASSQGLGNNEQFFGPGTRLTVL.

This sequence joins TRBV5-4 and TRBJ1-2; weak D call: TRBD1 (6 bases). This CDR3 is built from 15 residues. CDR1 and CDR2 from the germline V gene are SGHNT and YYREEE (reference sequence). Trimming stripped 3 bases from V and 2 bases from J, with 14 bases between. CDR3 nucleotides: TGTGCCAGCAGCTCAGAACAGGGTTCAAACTATGGCTACACCTTC. Protein sequence: CASSSEQGSNYGYTF.

The V call is TRBV5-1, the J call TRBJ2-1; 15 positions agree with TRBD2. The CDR3 is made up of 20 amino acids. Unmatched junction bases numbered 11, after V lost 4 bases and J lost 0 bases. Germline-derived CDR1 and CDR2 are SGHRS and YFSETQ. The DNA for the CDR3 is TGCGCCAGCAGCAGATATCCGGGACTAGCGGGGGGACCCTCCTACAATGAGCAGTTCTTC. It is translated as CASSRYPGLAGGPSYNEQFF. The full variable domain, rest sourced from reference TRBV5-1 and TRBJ2-1, is KAGVTQTPRYLIKTRGQQVTLSCSPISGHRSVSWYQQTPGQGLQFLFEYFSETQRNKGNFPGRFSGRQFSNSRSEMNVSTLELGDSALYLCASSRYPGLAGGPSYNEQFFGPGTRLTVL.

This clone was counted between two and nine times. J is TRBJ1-5 and V is TRBV6-1, with D possibly TRBD1 on 6 matching bases. In germline, CDR1 is MNHNS, CDR2 SASEGT. The ends were cut back, 2 bases at V and 4 bases at J, with 18 bases in the middle. The CDR3 has 17 amino acids. CDR3 nucleotide sequence: TGTGCCAGCAGTGAATGGGGCCAGGGGTCTAGTAATCAGCCCCAGCATTTT. Translation gives CASSEWGQGSSNQPQHF.

This clone has at least ten counts. The genes are TRBV24-1 and TRBJ2-5, with 12 bases matching TRBD1. The CDR3 consists of 13 residues. Germline trimming cut 10 bases from V and 5 bases from J; bases unmatched to any gene: 4. Germline assignment: CDR1 KGHDR and CDR2 SFDVKD. The CDR3 sequence is CATGQGASETQYF. The DNA of the CDR3 is TGTGCCACGGGACAGGGGGCATCGGAGACCCAGTACTTC.

The chain links TRBV9 to TRBJ2-3; D not certain. This CDR3 contains 14 residues. Germline CDR1 reads SGDLS; CDR2 reads YYNGEE. Trimming stripped 0 bases from V and 6 bases from J, with 11 bases between. DNA for the CDR3: TGTGCCAGCAGCGTAGCGTCCGTCATCGATACGCAGTATTTT. Protein product: CASSVASVIDTQYF.

The rearrangement uses TRBV19 and TRBJ1-2; D unclear. The CDR3 extends over 14 amino acids. From germline, CDR1 is LNHDA and CDR2 SQIVND (reference sequence). V was pared by 4 bases and J by 9 bases, with 18 bases between. CDR3 DNA: TGTGCCAGTAGTACTACCGGACCCCCCAGGAGCTACACCTTC. Residues: CASSTTGPPRSYTF.

The rearrangement joins TRBV5-1 to TRBJ2-7; 8 bases are shared with TRBD2. CDR3 length equals 15 residues. The trim removed 6 bases at V and 0 bases at J, leaving 8 bases unmatched. In germline, CDR1 is SGHRS, CDR2 YFSETQ. The CDR3 region is CASIIGLAGSYEQYF. As DNA, the CDR3 is TGCGCCAGCATTATAGGGCTAGCGGGCTCCTACGAGCAGTACTTC.

The V and J genes are TRBV4-2 and TRBJ2-1, with 16 bases lining up with TRBD2. V was pared by 7 bases and J by 5 bases, with 8 bases of the junction left unmatched. Germline V gene data show CDR1 as LGHNA and CDR2 as YNFKEQ. CDR3 length: 17 residues. CDR3 amino acids: CASTPGLAGGTDNEQFF. CDR3 nucleotides: TGTGCCAGCACCCCGGGACTAGCGGGAGGGACCGACAATGAGCAGTTCTTC.

The chain joins TRBV9 to TRBJ2-1; no clear D gene. CDR1 and CDR2 (germline): SGDLS, YYNGEE. V lost 0 bases, J lost 4 bases, and 2 bases lay in between. The CDR3 is made up of 12 amino acids. This CDR3 reads CASSVVYNEQFF. The CDR3 DNA reads as TGTGCCAGCAGCGTAGTATACAATGAGCAGTTCTTC.

V gene TRBV11-3 combines with J gene TRBJ2-7; 10 nucleotides match TRBD1. In germline, CDR1 is SGHNT, CDR2 YENEEA. V lost 5 bases, J lost 6 bases, and 10 bases stayed unmatched. This CDR3 has 15 amino acids. In DNA, the CDR3 is TGTGCCAGCAGCGGACAGGGGGGGAATGAGGGCGAGCAGTACTTC. It codes for CASSGQGGNEGEQYF.

This clone was seen a single time. The chain carries TRBV4-1 and TRBJ2-5; 12 bases agree with TRBD2. Germline V lookup: CDR1 MGHRA, CDR2 YSYEKL. The trim removed 0 bases at V and 9 bases at J, leaving 8 bases unmatched. This CDR3 is built from 16 residues. The CDR3 protein is CASSQEATSGGSAQYF. The CDR3 DNA follows: TGCGCCAGCAGCCAAGAAGCCACTAGCGGGGGGTCGGCCCAGTACTTC.

The chain is built from TRBV18 and TRBJ2-2; possibly TRBD2 for D (6 bases). Trimming removed 1 base at V and 4 bases at J, with 10 bases between. Germline V CDR1 and CDR2: KGHSH, LQKENI. The CDR3 runs to 15 residues. Written as DNA, the CDR3 is TGTGCCAGCTCACCACAGCGGGCGGGCACCGGGGAGCTGTTTTTT. The encoded protein is CASSPQRAGTGELFF.

This rearrangement joins TRBV2 to TRBJ1-5, with D maybe TRBD1 (5 bases). CDR3 length equals 15 residues. CDR1 and CDR2 from the germline V gene are SNHLY and FYNNEI. Trimming took 5 bases from V and 6 from J, leaving 17 bases between them. CDR3 sequence (DNA): TGTGCCAGCAGTTGGCTTTCGGGGCGAAGTCAGCCCCAGCATTTT. Its translation: CASSWLSGRSQPQHF.

The chain couples TRBV28 to TRBJ1-3; 11 nucleotides align to TRBD1. V was clipped by 5 bases and J by 1 base; unmatched bases: 4. CDR3 length: 16 amino acids. Germline V CDR1 and CDR2: MDHEN, SYDVKM. This CDR3 reads CASSLGTGGSGNTIYF. CDR3 nucleotide sequence: TGTGCCAGCAGTCTCGGGACAGGGGGGTCTGGAAACACCATATATTTT.

The rearrangement links TRBV5-1 to TRBJ2-2; TRBD2 agrees at 13 bases. The germline gives CDR1 SGHRS, CDR2 YFSETQ. The V and J ends lost 4 bases and 0 bases, in that order; junction bases with no gene match: 6. The CDR3 runs to 18 residues. CDR3 sequence: CASSPGLAGVTNTGELFF. DNA for the CDR3: TGCGCCAGCAGCCCAGGACTAGCGGGAGTTACGAACACCGGGGAGCTGTTTTTT.

V and J are TRBV6-5 and TRBJ1-6; TRBD1 might be the D (5 bases). Germline CDR1 and CDR2: MNHEY and SVGAGI. V was pared by 6 bases and J by 0 bases, with 9 bases between. This CDR3 is built from 15 residues. CDR3 region: CASSGGSSYNSPLHF. As DNA, the CDR3 is TGTGCCAGCAGCGGGGGGAGCTCCTATAATTCACCCCTCCACTTT.

The chain is built from TRBV2 and TRBJ1-2; D unclear. The CDR3 is 12 amino acids. Germline V gene lookup returns CDR1 SNHLY and CDR2 FYNNEI. CDR3 residues: CALRLGNYGYTF. CDR3 DNA sequence: TGTGCTCTGAGGTTAGGGAACTATGGCTACACCTTC.

The chain carries TRBV9 and TRBJ2-3, with 7 bases aligning to TRBD2. Germline trimming cut 2 bases from V and 0 bases from J; bases unmatched to any gene: 6. The CDR3 extends over 16 amino acids. CDR1 SGDLS and CDR2 YYNGEE come from the germline V gene. The CDR3 DNA reads TGTGCCAGCAGCGTGATCATTAGCGGGAGCACAGATACGCAGTATTTT. This translates into CASSVIISGSTDTQYF.

The rearrangement uses TRBV5-4 and TRBJ2-1; 9 nucleotides match TRBD2. V lost 2 bases, J lost 8 bases, and 5 bases stayed unmatched. Germline V gene data show CDR1 as SGHNT and CDR2 as YYREEE (reference sequence). This CDR3 is 14 amino acids long. The CDR3 nucleotides read TGTGCCAGCAGCTTTGGGCGGGAGGGCGATGAGCAGTTCTTC. Amino acid sequence: CASSFGREGDEQFF.

The rearrangement joins TRBV27 to TRBJ1-1; TRBD1 matches at 9 bases. J was trimmed by 4 bases and V by 4 bases; bases with no gene match: 7. The CDR3 is 15 amino acids. CDR1 and CDR2 from the germline V gene are MNHEY and SMNVEV (reference sequence). In nucleotides, the CDR3 is TGTGCCAGCAGTTCGCAGACAGGGGGTGGCACTGAAGCTTTCTTT. Protein sequence: CASSSQTGGGTEAFF.